A selection of T cell receptor beta chains follows, all from one sample in a study of vaccination effects on CD4 cells after COVID-19. Their target antigens are unknown. The repertoire was sequenced with immunoSEQ multiplex PCR; TCRdb's copy has only in-frame clones and lacks some. The sample lists some 22,000 clones, more than 70% occurring once. This material consisted of CD4+ T cells from PBMCs cultured with SARS-CoV-2 spike peptides, taken before COVID-19 vaccination. All receptors come from a human donor who had a prior SARS-CoV-2 infection. Each CDR3 is given with its conserved first and last residue. Each record gives: D gene, J gene, clone size, V gene, CDR3 DNA, CDR3 protein. D genes are given only for firm matches. Some rows mark clone size as missing; the rest say once, few, many or name a class of expanded clone.

NA | TRBJ2-7 | once | TRBV11-3 | TGTGCCAGCAGCTTAGGGTGGTTGGGGCGCGAGTCCTACGAGCAGTACTTC | CASSLGWLGRESYEQYF
TRBD2 | TRBJ2-2 | NA | TRBV4-3 | TGCGCCAGCAGCCAAGGTCGGACTAGCGGGAGTACCGGGGAGCTGTTTTTT | CASSQGRTSGSTGELFF
NA | TRBJ2-5 | NA | TRBV2 | TGTGCCAGCAGTCCGGACAGCGGGGAGACCCAGTACTTC | CASSPDSGETQYF
TRBD2 | TRBJ2-3 | NA | TRBV30 | TGTGCCTGGAGACCCCCACTAGCGGGTTGGGTGGATACGCAGTATTTT | CAWRPPLAGWVDTQYF
TRBD1 | TRBJ2-1 | NA | TRBV12-5 | TGTGCTAGTGGTTCCCTGTGGGGACAGACCTACAATGAGCAGTTCTTC | CASGSLWGQTYNEQFF
NA | TRBJ1-3 | NA | TRBV7-8 | TGTGCCAGCAGCCCCCAGAGCTCTGGAAACACCATATATTTT | CASSPQSSGNTIYF
NA | TRBJ2-3 | NA | TRBV7-9 | TGTGCCAGCAGCCGCTCGGGGGCAGATACGCAGTATTTT | CASSRSGADTQYF
NA | TRBJ1-2 | NA | TRBV11-1 | TGTGCCAGCAGCTTAGGAATGGACGGCGGCTACACCTTC | CASSLGMDGGYTF
TRBD1 | TRBJ2-1 | NA | TRBV5-5 | TGTGCCAGCAGCGCGGGAGCTAGGACAGGGGGCTTCTATGAGCAGTTCTTC | CASSAGARTGGFYEQFF
NA | TRBJ1-4 | once | TRBV12-3/TRBV12-4 | TGTGCCAGCAGGCAGGGTTACGGCGAAAAACTGTTTTTT | CASRQGYGEKLFF
TRBD1 | TRBJ1-2 | NA | TRBV4-1 | TGCGCCAGCAGCCAAGTCCGTGCGGGACAGGGGGCTGGCTACACCTTC | CASSQVRAGQGAGYTF
TRBD1 | TRBJ2-7 | NA | TRBV11-3 | TGTGCCAGCAGCTCCCGGGACAGGGATTTGTTTGGCGAGCAGTACTTC | CASSSRDRDLFGEQYF
NA | TRBJ2-1 | NA | TRBV16 | TGTGCCAGCAGCCAATCGCGGCAGGACAATGAGCAGTTCTTC | CASSQSRQDNEQFF
NA | TRBJ2-7 | NA | TRBV3-1/TRBV3-2 | TGTGCCAGCAGCCAAGTGTTTAGCAGTGACTACGAGCAGTACTTC | CASSQVFSSDYEQYF
NA | TRBJ2-1 | NA | TRBV11-1 | TGTGCCAGCCAAGCCCTCAGGCCAAGCTCCTACAATGAGCAGTTCTTC | CASQALRPSSYNEQFF
NA | TRBJ2-1 | few | TRBV20-1 | TGCAGTGCTAGTCGCACGGGGAGCTCCTACAATGAGCAGTTCTTC | CSASRTGSSYNEQFF
NA | TRBJ2-7 | NA | TRBV14 | TGTGCCAGCAGCCTCCGGGCCGCAGCCCCACCAATCTACGAGCAGTACTTC | CASSLRAAAPPIYEQYF
NA | TRBJ2-4 | NA | TRBV6-5 | TGTGCCAGCAGTCCACGATGGGCCAAAAACATTCAGTACTTC | CASSPRWAKNIQYF
NA | TRBJ1-3 | few | TRBV6-5 | TGTGCCAGCAGTCCCCCCGCTGGGTCTGGAAACACCATATATTTT | CASSPPAGSGNTIYF
NA | TRBJ2-3 | NA | TRBV7-3 | TGTGCCAGCAGCCCCAGCCGGGCCCAGTCCATGGATACGCAGTATTTT | CASSPSRAQSMDTQYF
NA | TRBJ2-1 | few | TRBV9 | TGTGCCAGCAGCGTAGATCCGGGAGCCCCCAATGAGCAGTTCTTC | CASSVDPGAPNEQFF
NA | TRBJ2-7 | NA | TRBV5-1 | TGCGCCAGCAGCACCGGTATAAGGTCCTACGAGCAGTACTTC | CASSTGIRSYEQYF
NA | TRBJ1-2 | NA | TRBV19 | TGTGCCAGTAGCCCCGACAGTAGCCTAGCCGCCTATGGCTACACCTTC | CASSPDSSLAAYGYTF
NA | TRBJ2-7 | NA | TRBV6-5 | TGTGCCAGCAGTTCTCGCTACGAGCAGTACTTC | CASSSRYEQYF
TRBD1 | TRBJ2-1 | few | TRBV6-2/TRBV6-3 | TGTGCCAGCAGTTCTTATGGACAGGTTCTATCCTACAATGAGCAGTTCTTC | CASSSYGQVLSYNEQFF
NA | TRBJ1-2 | NA | TRBV5-1 | TGCGCCAGCGCGCCCCCCAGGGGCGACTATGGCTACACCTTC | CASAPPRGDYGYTF
NA | TRBJ1-2 | NA | TRBV6-2/TRBV6-3 | TGTGCCAGCAGTTACTGGGAAAGTAATGGCTACACCTTC | CASSYWESNGYTF
NA | TRBJ2-6 | NA | TRBV5-6 | TGTGCCAGCAGCTTAGGGGCCTCTGGGGCCAACGTCCTGACTTTC | CASSLGASGANVLTF
NA | TRBJ2-5 | NA | TRBV5-1 | TGCGCCAGCAGCTTGGACCAAGAGACCCAGTACTTC | CASSLDQETQYF
NA | TRBJ1-5 | NA | TRBV13 | TGTGCCAGCAGCACCCAAATGGATCAGCCCCAGCATTTT | CASSTQMDQPQHF
TRBD2 | TRBJ2-2 | NA | TRBV11-3 | TGTGCCAGCAGCTTAGACGGCGGGAGGAACACCGGGGAGCTGTTTTTT | CASSLDGGRNTGELFF
NA | TRBJ1-4 | NA | TRBV9 | TGTGCCAGCAGCGTCGGGGGCGCGAGTAGTGCTGAAAAACTGTTTTTT | CASSVGGASSAEKLFF
NA | TRBJ1-5 | once | TRBV5-4 | TGTGCCAGCAGCCATGGAGGGGGAGGCAATCAGCCCCAGCATTTT | CASSHGGGGNQPQHF
NA | TRBJ2-1 | NA | TRBV5-5 | TGTGCCAGCAGCGCGGCAGGGTCCTACAATGAGCAGTTCTTC | CASSAAGSYNEQFF
NA | TRBJ1-6 | NA | TRBV27 | TGTGCCAGCAGCCGGGCGAGCAATTCACCCCTCCACTTT | CASSRASNSPLHF
NA | TRBJ2-6 | NA | TRBV28 | TGTGCCAGCAGGCCGGGCCCTGGACGCTCTGGGGCCAACGTCCTGACTTTC | CASRPGPGRSGANVLTF
NA | TRBJ2-6 | few | TRBV2 | TGTGCCAGCGGGGGGAACGTCCTGACTTTC | CASGGNVLTF
TRBD1 | TRBJ2-5 | NA | TRBV7-8 | TGTGCCAGCAGCGAACCCCCAGTGAGCAGGGGGCTTTTGAAGACCCAGTACTTC | CASSEPPVSRGLLKTQYF
NA | TRBJ1-1 | NA | TRBV27 | TGTGCCAGCAGTTCGCAGGGTTCTGCTGAAGCTTTCTTT | CASSSQGSAEAFF
NA | TRBJ2-1 | NA | TRBV5-1 | TGCGCCAGCAGCCCGGCCGGCATTTGGTCCTACAATGAGCAGTTCTTC | CASSPAGIWSYNEQFF